The rows below give T cell receptor beta chains drawn from one sample of a study of T cells after yellow fever vaccination. From the 5' RACE reads, TCRdb called clonotypes with MiXCR, one entry per CDR3 protein. Of a few hundred thousand distinct CDR3 sequences in the sample, around 4.1% were seen once. This material consisted of PBMCs, taken 5 days after the yellow fever booster vaccination. These receptors all come from a man younger than 30 who received the YFV17D yellow fever vaccine. Both conserved end residues are part of each CDR3. The D gene is left open where the match is weak. Rows may omit the clone size; those that give it use once, few, many or a size class.

len: 13
j_gene: TRBJ1-5
v_gene: TRBV7-3
d_gene: -
abundance: -
CDR3nt: TGTGCCAGCAGCTTCTATGCGGGTCAGCCCCAGCATTTT
CDR3aa: CASSFYAGQPQHF

len: 20
j_gene: TRBJ2-2
v_gene: TRBV5-1
d_gene: TRBD1
abundance: few
CDR3nt: TGCGCCAGCAGCTTGGCCGGGCGGTTGGGGGACAGGACCAACACCGGGGAGCTGTTTTTT
CDR3aa: CASSLAGRLGDRTNTGELFF

len: 14
j_gene: TRBJ2-1
v_gene: TRBV6-1
d_gene: TRBD1
abundance: many
CDR3nt: TGTGCCAGCAGTTCGGACAGGGGCCGAAATGAGCAGTTCTTC
CDR3aa: CASSSDRGRNEQFF

len: 14
j_gene: TRBJ2-5
v_gene: TRBV4-3
d_gene: -
abundance: many
CDR3nt: TGCGCCAGCAGCCAAGATCTCATCTCAAGGACCCAGTACTTC
CDR3aa: CASSQDLISRTQYF

len: 17
j_gene: TRBJ1-6
v_gene: TRBV4-3
d_gene: -
abundance: few
CDR3nt: TGCGCCAGCAGCCAGGTACCAGACGGAACAGGAGGCTCACCCCTCCACTTT
CDR3aa: CASSQVPDGTGGSPLHF

len: 13
j_gene: TRBJ1-1
v_gene: TRBV7-2
d_gene: -
abundance: few
CDR3nt: TGTGCCAGCAGCTCACAGACAGGCACTGAAGCTTTCTTT
CDR3aa: CASSSQTGTEAFF

len: 14
j_gene: TRBJ1-1
v_gene: TRBV20-1
d_gene: -
abundance: few
CDR3nt: TGCAGTGCTAAGCGTCGGGGGGTAGTGACTGAAGCTTTCTTT
CDR3aa: CSAKRRGVVTEAFF

len: 17
j_gene: TRBJ2-5
v_gene: TRBV7-6
d_gene: -
abundance: -
CDR3nt: TGTGCCAGCAGCTTAGTCCTCCCGGGACTCAACCAAGAGACCCAGTACTTC
CDR3aa: CASSLVLPGLNQETQYF

len: 16
j_gene: TRBJ1-1
v_gene: TRBV4-3
d_gene: TRBD1
abundance: many
CDR3nt: TGCGCCAGCAGCCAACATGAAGGGGGCGATGGCTCTGAAGCTTTCTTT
CDR3aa: CASSQHEGGDGSEAFF

len: 13
j_gene: TRBJ1-6
v_gene: TRBV7-9
d_gene: -
abundance: many
CDR3nt: TGTGCCAGCAGCTTAGGGACAAATTCACCCCTCCACTTT
CDR3aa: CASSLGTNSPLHF

len: 11
j_gene: TRBJ2-7
v_gene: TRBV3-1
d_gene: -
abundance: many
CDR3nt: TGTGCCAGCAGTCAACACTACGAGCAGTACTTC
CDR3aa: CASSQHYEQYF

len: 10
j_gene: TRBJ2-1
v_gene: TRBV7-9
d_gene: -
abundance: few
CDR3nt: TGTGCCAGCAGCTATGACGAGCAGTTCTTC
CDR3aa: CASSYDEQFF

len: 13
j_gene: TRBJ2-7
v_gene: TRBV5-1
d_gene: -
abundance: -
CDR3nt: TGCGCCAGCAGCTTGGAAGTGTTCTACGAGCAGTACTTC
CDR3aa: CASSLEVFYEQYF

len: 14
j_gene: TRBJ1-3
v_gene: TRBV10-3
d_gene: -
abundance: many
CDR3nt: TGTGCCATCGAGCGGGGTAAAACTGGAAACACCATATATTTT
CDR3aa: CAIERGKTGNTIYF

len: 18
j_gene: TRBJ2-3
v_gene: TRBV20-1
d_gene: -
abundance: few
CDR3nt: TGCAGTGCTAGAGATGGTGCTATTGAAACATACCCCACAGATACGCAGTATTTT
CDR3aa: CSARDGAIETYPTDTQYF

len: 15
j_gene: TRBJ2-1
v_gene: TRBV3-1
d_gene: -
abundance: many
CDR3nt: TGTGCCAGCAGCCAGGGGACAGCGGGTTACAATGAGCAGTTCTTC
CDR3aa: CASSQGTAGYNEQFF

len: 17
j_gene: TRBJ1-5
v_gene: TRBV12-3/TRBV12-4
d_gene: TRBD1
abundance: few
CDR3nt: TGTGCCAGCAGTAGCCGGGACAGAGAATTTAGCAATCAGCCCCAGCATTTT
CDR3aa: CASSSRDREFSNQPQHF

len: 17
j_gene: TRBJ2-2
v_gene: TRBV4-1
d_gene: -
abundance: few
CDR3nt: TGCGCCAGCAGCCACCCCCCCCGGGGAAGTCGGACCGGGGAGCTGTTTTTT
CDR3aa: CASSHPPRGSRTGELFF